This entry describes one T cell receptor (beta chain). What it binds is not known. This sample was taken from a study of cytomegalovirus exposure and HLA in healthy donors. Overall study findings and caveats: TCR beta sequences reportedly predicted most subjects' HLA-A and HLA-B alleles accurately.

With 5 bases removed from V and 1 base from J, the gap between germline ends came to 14 bases. CDR3 length: 15 amino acids. Germline V gene lookup returns CDR1 SGHAT and CDR2 FQNNGV. 60 Vbeta and 13 Jbeta primers were used in PCR. The assay was immunoSEQ multiplex PCR, and TCRdb's table has in-frame clones only and misses some. The table has 120,000 or so clones, around 79% seen once. This receptor was obtained from a woman between 40 and 50 years old in good health and CMV-seronegative. The chain links TRBV11-2 to TRBJ1-2, with D perhaps matching TRBD1 (6 bases). Specimen: PBMCs. CDR3 nucleotide sequence: TGTGCCAGCAGCAACCAGGGGAGATATAACTATGGCTACACCTTC. This translates into CASSNQGRYNYGYTF.